These T cell receptor beta chains were read from a single sample in a study of blood T cell repertoires in COVID-19. Measured with immunoSEQ multiplex PCR; TCRdb has only the in-frame clones, and not every one. The sample includes 350,000 or so clones, around 90% of them seen just once. The sequencing input was peripheral blood. These receptors were obtained from a man between 18 and 35 years old with active or convalescent COVID-19. The CDR3 runs from the conserved cysteine through the conserved F or W. The D gene is left open where the match is weak. Size tells how often a clone was seen (once, few, many) or the class of an expanded clone, and some rows leave it out.

cdr3_nt: TGTGCCAGCAGCTTAGCGGGGGGACAGGCCTACAATGAGCAGTTCTTC
cdr3_aa: CASSLAGGQAYNEQFF
clone_size: NA
j_call: TRBJ2-1
d_call: TRBD1
cdr3_length: 16
v_call: TRBV7-6

cdr3_nt: TGCAGCGTGGCCCTAGCGGGAGTTTTGACAGATACGCAGTATTTT
cdr3_aa: CSVALAGVLTDTQYF
clone_size: NA
j_call: TRBJ2-3
d_call: TRBD2
cdr3_length: 15
v_call: TRBV29-1

cdr3_nt: TGTGCCACCAGCAGAGGCTATGACAGGGGTGGGAACTATGGCTACACCTTC
cdr3_aa: CATSRGYDRGGNYGYTF
clone_size: NA
j_call: TRBJ1-2
d_call: TRBD1
cdr3_length: 17
v_call: TRBV15

cdr3_nt: TGCGCCAGCAGCCAAATTGGAGGGGGCGGGCAGCCCCAGCATTTT
cdr3_aa: CASSQIGGGGQPQHF
clone_size: NA
j_call: TRBJ1-5
d_call: TRBD1
cdr3_length: 15
v_call: TRBV4-1

cdr3_nt: TGCGCCAGCAGCGAGGAACTACGCAATGAGCAGTTCTTC
cdr3_aa: CASSEELRNEQFF
clone_size: NA
j_call: TRBJ2-1
d_call: NA
cdr3_length: 13
v_call: TRBV5-1

cdr3_nt: TGTGCCAGTAACCCTACAGGGGGCCATGGCTACACCTTC
cdr3_aa: CASNPTGGHGYTF
clone_size: NA
j_call: TRBJ1-2
d_call: TRBD1
cdr3_length: 13
v_call: TRBV19

cdr3_nt: TGTGCCAGCAGCCAAGATTGGGGACAGGGCACAGATACGCAGTATTTT
cdr3_aa: CASSQDWGQGTDTQYF
clone_size: once
j_call: TRBJ2-3
d_call: TRBD1
cdr3_length: 16
v_call: TRBV3-1/TRBV3-2

cdr3_nt: TGTGCCACCGAAGGACTAGCGGGAGGGAACAATGAGCAGTTCTTC
cdr3_aa: CATEGLAGGNNEQFF
clone_size: NA
j_call: TRBJ2-1
d_call: TRBD2
cdr3_length: 15
v_call: TRBV19

cdr3_nt: TGTGCCAGCAGGGAGACAGGGATTATGGCCGGGGAGCTGTTTTTT
cdr3_aa: CASRETGIMAGELFF
clone_size: NA
j_call: TRBJ2-2
d_call: TRBD1
cdr3_length: 15
v_call: TRBV28

cdr3_nt: TGTGCCAGCAGTGAAAGGTTCCCAGGGGGCGCGGAGACCCAGTACTTC
cdr3_aa: CASSERFPGGAETQYF
clone_size: NA
j_call: TRBJ2-5
d_call: TRBD1
cdr3_length: 16
v_call: TRBV6-1

cdr3_nt: TGTGCCAGCAGGACTTCCACAGATACGCAGTATTTT
cdr3_aa: CASRTSTDTQYF
clone_size: NA
j_call: TRBJ2-3
d_call: NA
cdr3_length: 12
v_call: TRBV5-4

cdr3_nt: TGTGCCAGCAGCGGCCGGGACACCAATAATTCACCCCTCCACTTT
cdr3_aa: CASSGRDTNNSPLHF
clone_size: NA
j_call: TRBJ1-6
d_call: NA
cdr3_length: 15
v_call: TRBV9

cdr3_nt: TGTGCCAGCAGCGTAGCTACCGGCGGGAAGAACTATGGCTACACCTTC
cdr3_aa: CASSVATGGKNYGYTF
clone_size: once
j_call: TRBJ1-2
d_call: NA
cdr3_length: 16
v_call: TRBV9

cdr3_nt: TGTGCCAGCATCGCAGGAGACAGGAGCTCCTACGAGCAGTACTTC
cdr3_aa: CASIAGDRSSYEQYF
clone_size: NA
j_call: TRBJ2-7
d_call: NA
cdr3_length: 15
v_call: TRBV28

cdr3_nt: TGTGCCAGCAGCTTGCGGACAGGGACGAATGAGCAGTTCTTC
cdr3_aa: CASSLRTGTNEQFF
clone_size: NA
j_call: TRBJ2-1
d_call: TRBD1
cdr3_length: 14
v_call: TRBV5-4

cdr3_nt: TGCGCCAGCAGAGCCGGACAGCCTGGCTACACCTTC
cdr3_aa: CASRAGQPGYTF
clone_size: NA
j_call: TRBJ1-2
d_call: NA
cdr3_length: 12
v_call: TRBV5-1

cdr3_nt: TGTGCCAGCAGTTTCCCGGCGGGATCGTCCGGGGAGCTGTTTTTT
cdr3_aa: CASSFPAGSSGELFF
clone_size: NA
j_call: TRBJ2-2
d_call: NA
cdr3_length: 15
v_call: TRBV28

cdr3_nt: TGTGCCAGCAGTTACCAAATGAACACTGAAGCTTTCTTT
cdr3_aa: CASSYQMNTEAFF
clone_size: NA
j_call: TRBJ1-1
d_call: NA
cdr3_length: 13
v_call: TRBV6-6

cdr3_nt: TGTGCCAGCGGCGTAGGGACATACACTGAAGCTTTCTTT
cdr3_aa: CASGVGTYTEAFF
clone_size: once
j_call: TRBJ1-1
d_call: NA
cdr3_length: 13
v_call: TRBV28

cdr3_nt: TGTGCCAGCAGTTTTTCGGCCAGCGTCTATGGCTACACCTTC
cdr3_aa: CASSFSASVYGYTF
clone_size: NA
j_call: TRBJ1-2
d_call: NA
cdr3_length: 14
v_call: TRBV28

cdr3_nt: TGTGCCAGCAGCTTAGGGACAGACAATCAGCCCCAGCATTTT
cdr3_aa: CASSLGTDNQPQHF
clone_size: NA
j_call: TRBJ1-5
d_call: TRBD1
cdr3_length: 14
v_call: TRBV6-5

cdr3_nt: TGTGCCAGTAGTATACTCCCCACAGATACGCAGTATTTT
cdr3_aa: CASSILPTDTQYF
clone_size: NA
j_call: TRBJ2-3
d_call: NA
cdr3_length: 13
v_call: TRBV19

cdr3_nt: TGTGCCAGCTTTCGGCCAGGGGTGAACACTGAAGCTTTCTTT
cdr3_aa: CASFRPGVNTEAFF
clone_size: NA
j_call: TRBJ1-1
d_call: NA
cdr3_length: 14
v_call: TRBV28

cdr3_nt: TGCGCCAGCAGCCTTCATCACTCTAGGTATGAGCAGTTCTTC
cdr3_aa: CASSLHHSRYEQFF
clone_size: NA
j_call: TRBJ2-1
d_call: NA
cdr3_length: 14
v_call: TRBV4-3

cdr3_nt: TGCGCCAGCAGCTTGGAATCGGGAGACGATACGCAGTATTTT
cdr3_aa: CASSLESGDDTQYF
clone_size: NA
j_call: TRBJ2-3
d_call: NA
cdr3_length: 14
v_call: TRBV5-1

cdr3_nt: TGTGCCAGCCACCGGGGGTTATCCTACAATGAGCAGTTCTTC
cdr3_aa: CASHRGLSYNEQFF
clone_size: NA
j_call: TRBJ2-1
d_call: NA
cdr3_length: 14
v_call: TRBV6-4

cdr3_nt: TGTGCCACCAGGGGGGACAGCTGGAACACTGAAGCTTTCTTT
cdr3_aa: CATRGDSWNTEAFF
clone_size: NA
j_call: TRBJ1-1
d_call: TRBD1
cdr3_length: 14
v_call: TRBV15

cdr3_nt: TGCGCCAGCAGCGGCGGGACAGTTTCAGATACGCAGTATTTT
cdr3_aa: CASSGGTVSDTQYF
clone_size: NA
j_call: TRBJ2-3
d_call: NA
cdr3_length: 14
v_call: TRBV5-1

cdr3_nt: TGTGCCAGCAGTTTATCGCCGGGTGCCTACTATGGCTACACCTTC
cdr3_aa: CASSLSPGAYYGYTF
clone_size: NA
j_call: TRBJ1-2
d_call: NA
cdr3_length: 15
v_call: TRBV27

cdr3_nt: TGTGCCAGCAAGCCGTTCTCGGGACAGGGGCTCTATGGCTACACCTTC
cdr3_aa: CASKPFSGQGLYGYTF
clone_size: NA
j_call: TRBJ1-2
d_call: TRBD1
cdr3_length: 16
v_call: TRBV28

cdr3_nt: TGTGCCATCAGTGCTGGGTCGTCCGGGGGTTACAATGAGCAGTTCTTC
cdr3_aa: CAISAGSSGGYNEQFF
clone_size: NA
j_call: TRBJ2-1
d_call: NA
cdr3_length: 16
v_call: TRBV10-3

cdr3_nt: TGTGCCAGCAGTGACTCGTCATCGGGACAGCTATATCAGCCCCAGCATTTT
cdr3_aa: CASSDSSSGQLYQPQHF
clone_size: NA
j_call: TRBJ1-5
d_call: TRBD1
cdr3_length: 17
v_call: TRBV6-4

cdr3_nt: TGTGCCAGCAGCGTAGCTACTGGGACAGGGAAAAACACCATATATTTT
cdr3_aa: CASSVATGTGKNTIYF
clone_size: few
j_call: TRBJ1-3
d_call: TRBD1
cdr3_length: 16
v_call: TRBV9

cdr3_nt: TGTGCCAGCAGCTCTAGGACAGGGCAGGATGAGCAGTTCTTC
cdr3_aa: CASSSRTGQDEQFF
clone_size: NA
j_call: TRBJ2-1
d_call: TRBD1
cdr3_length: 14
v_call: TRBV7-9

cdr3_nt: TGTGCCAGCAGGGGCATAGGGGGTATAACTGAAGCTTTCTTT
cdr3_aa: CASRGIGGITEAFF
clone_size: NA
j_call: TRBJ1-1
d_call: NA
cdr3_length: 14
v_call: TRBV25-1

cdr3_nt: TGTGCCAGCAGCGTAGCCTACAGTAGCTCCTACAATGAGCAGTTCTTC
cdr3_aa: CASSVAYSSSYNEQFF
clone_size: NA
j_call: TRBJ2-1
d_call: NA
cdr3_length: 16
v_call: TRBV9

cdr3_nt: TGTGCCAGCAGTCCCTCACAGGGTTGGACGGAGACCCAGTACTTC
cdr3_aa: CASSPSQGWTETQYF
clone_size: NA
j_call: TRBJ2-5
d_call: NA
cdr3_length: 15
v_call: TRBV28

cdr3_nt: TGTGCCAGCAGCACCCGGGCCCGGGGGGATACGCAGTATTTT
cdr3_aa: CASSTRARGDTQYF
clone_size: NA
j_call: TRBJ2-3
d_call: NA
cdr3_length: 14
v_call: TRBV7-3

cdr3_nt: TGTGCCGCTGAGGCCGGACAAGGACCCTACAATGAGCAGTTCTTC
cdr3_aa: CAAEAGQGPYNEQFF
clone_size: once
j_call: TRBJ2-1
d_call: NA
cdr3_length: 15
v_call: TRBV10-3

cdr3_nt: TGTGCCAGCTCGGGGGCTAGCACAGATACGCAGTATTTT
cdr3_aa: CASSGASTDTQYF
clone_size: NA
j_call: TRBJ2-3
d_call: NA
cdr3_length: 13
v_call: TRBV18

cdr3_nt: TGTGCCAGCAGCTTTGTGACAGGGGGCTATGGCTACACCTTC
cdr3_aa: CASSFVTGGYGYTF
clone_size: NA
j_call: TRBJ1-2
d_call: TRBD1
cdr3_length: 14
v_call: TRBV7-9

cdr3_nt: TGTGCCAGCACTAACTACTCCCCCTACGAGCAGTACTTC
cdr3_aa: CASTNYSPYEQYF
clone_size: few
j_call: TRBJ2-7
d_call: NA
cdr3_length: 13
v_call: TRBV6-5

cdr3_nt: TGTGCCAGCAGCCACGGGACACATAACAATGAGCAGTTCTTC
cdr3_aa: CASSHGTHNNEQFF
clone_size: NA
j_call: TRBJ2-1
d_call: NA
cdr3_length: 14
v_call: TRBV7-2

cdr3_nt: TGTGCCAGCAGCCAAGAATATTACACTGAAGCTTTCTTT
cdr3_aa: CASSQEYYTEAFF
clone_size: NA
j_call: TRBJ1-1
d_call: NA
cdr3_length: 13
v_call: TRBV4-2

cdr3_nt: TGTGCCAGCAGTGTCTCAGGGGCTAATTCACCCCTCCACTTT
cdr3_aa: CASSVSGANSPLHF
clone_size: NA
j_call: TRBJ1-6
d_call: NA
cdr3_length: 14
v_call: TRBV6-4

cdr3_nt: TGTGCCAGCTCGTTCTCGGGGGTTCTTGGGAGCTACACCTTC
cdr3_aa: CASSFSGVLGSYTF
clone_size: NA
j_call: TRBJ1-2
d_call: NA
cdr3_length: 14
v_call: TRBV2

cdr3_nt: TGCACCAGGGCCGCGGGATGTGGAAACATTCAGTACTTC
cdr3_aa: CTRAAGCGNIQYF
clone_size: NA
j_call: TRBJ2-4
d_call: NA
cdr3_length: 13
v_call: TRBV1

cdr3_nt: TGTGCCACCAGCAGAGTTCTCAATGAGCAGTTCTTC
cdr3_aa: CATSRVLNEQFF
clone_size: NA
j_call: TRBJ2-1
d_call: NA
cdr3_length: 12
v_call: TRBV15

cdr3_nt: TGCAGCGTTGAATTCGAGGAGGGGCGCACCGGGGAGCTGTTTTTT
cdr3_aa: CSVEFEEGRTGELFF
clone_size: NA
j_call: TRBJ2-2
d_call: NA
cdr3_length: 15
v_call: TRBV29-1

cdr3_nt: TGTGCCAGCAGCTTAGTTAGGGACAGAAGCGGCTACACCTTC
cdr3_aa: CASSLVRDRSGYTF
clone_size: once
j_call: TRBJ1-2
d_call: TRBD1
cdr3_length: 14
v_call: TRBV7-8